This passage covers 28 T cell receptor beta chains from one sample sequenced in a study of cytomegalovirus exposure and HLA in healthy donors. This PCR relied on a set of 60 Vbeta primers and 13 Jbeta primers. Assay used: immunoSEQ multiplex PCR; TCRdb lists only in-frame clones, some missing. Found here are roughly 200,000 clones, roughly a tenth of them singletons; the top ten hold 1% to 1.5%. Material: PBMCs. The receptors derive from a woman in her twenties or thirties in good health and CMV-seropositive.

This clone was recorded a few times. The V call is TRBV23-1, the J call TRBJ2-5, with 7 bases lining up with TRBD1. TRBV23-1 has ORF status, its function being uncertain. V was pared by 7 bases and J by 3 bases, with 11 bases of the junction left unmatched. The CDR3 sequence is 15 residues long. The CDR3 DNA reads as TGCGCCAGCATCAAACCCGGGACAGCCGAAGAGACCCAGTACTTC. It codes for CASIKPGTAEETQYF.

This sequence joins TRBV7-3 and TRBJ2-2; weak D call: TRBD1 (6 bases). Trimming shortened V by 4 bases and J by 4 bases, and 13 bases separated the two germline ends. The CDR3 sequence is 15 residues long. Per germline, CDR1 SGHTA and CDR2 FQGTGA. The DNA for the CDR3 is TGTGCCAGCAGCTCTGGGGGCGCGGGCACCGGGGAGCTGTTTTTT. As protein: CASSSGGAGTGELFF.

The chain has TRBV5-4 and TRBJ2-3; no clear D gene. Deletions cut 4 bases from V and 0 bases from J, with 6 bases between. There are 13 residues in the CDR3. Germline CDR1 is SGHNT and CDR2 is YYREEE (reference sequence). The CDR3 sequence: CASSPSSTDTQYF. The CDR3 DNA is TGTGCCAGCAGCCCCTCTAGCACAGATACGCAGTATTTT.

The rearrangement joins TRBV7-2 to TRBJ2-3, with 8 bases identical to TRBD2. The junction had 5 bases not matched to a gene; V was cut back by 2 bases and J by 1 base. The germline gives CDR1 SGHTA, CDR2 FQGNSA. The CDR3 loop spans 16 amino acids. The CDR3 region is CASSLRASGRTDTQYF. CDR3 nucleotides: TGTGCCAGCAGCTTAAGGGCTAGCGGGCGCACAGATACGCAGTATTTT.

This chain links TRBV7-8 with TRBJ1-4, with 7 bases that match TRBD1. This CDR3 has 16 amino acids. J lost 8 bases, V lost 5 bases, and 14 bases had no gene match. Germline CDR1 SGHVS, CDR2 FQNEAQ. CDR3 nucleotides: TGTGCCAGCAGCCCGATGCCGTATGGACAGGAGGAAAAACTGTTTTTT. This gives the protein CASSPMPYGQEEKLFF.

This sequence joins TRBV2 and TRBJ2-7; no firm D call. Germline CDR1 SNHLY, CDR2 FYNNEI. V shed 7 bases and J shed 2 bases, with 15 bases lying between them. The length of the CDR3 is 14 residues. CDR3 loop: CASTFRVLPYEQYF. The CDR3 DNA reads as TGTGCCAGCACGTTTCGGGTCCTTCCCTACGAGCAGTACTTC.

This clone has a handful of counts. The CDR3 sequence is CASAGGGQWDTQYF. In DNA, the CDR3 is TGTGCCAGCGCTGGAGGGGGCCAGTGGGATACGCAGTATTTT. The chain couples TRBV5-6 to TRBJ2-3, with TRBD1 as a possible D gene (7 bases). This CDR3 has 14 residues. Germline V gene lookup returns CDR1 SGHDT and CDR2 YYEEEE. The ends were cut back, 7 bases at V and 6 bases at J, with 18 bases in the middle.

The J gene is TRBJ2-1, the V gene TRBV10-3; TRBD2 agrees at 7 bases. CDR1 is ENHRY and CDR2 is SYGVKD in the germline V gene. V trimming: 2 bases; J trimming: 6 bases; junction bases outside the gene matches: 4. This CDR3 has 14 amino acids. The CDR3 region has the DNA TGTGCCATCAGTGAGCGGGGGGAGGGCAATGAGCAGTTCTTC. Protein: CAISERGEGNEQFF.

The CDR3 bases are TGTGCCAGCAGCTTAGTGGCGGGATCCTACAATGAGCAGTTCTTC. This sequence encodes CASSLVAGSYNEQFF. V gene TRBV11-2 combines with J gene TRBJ2-1, with D maybe TRBD2 (6 bases). CDR3 size: 15 residues. Germline V gene data show CDR1 as SGHAT and CDR2 as FQNNGV. V lost 1 base to trimming and J lost 1 base, with 8 bases between them.

The J gene is TRBJ1-2, the V gene TRBV27; D is ambiguous. The CDR3 contains 13 residues. Trimming shortened V by 5 bases and J by 4 bases, and 11 bases separated the two germline ends. Germline V gene data show CDR1 as MNHEY and CDR2 as SMNVEV (reference sequence). The CDR3 loop is CASSPGDSYGYTF. CDR3 nucleotides: TGTGCCAGCAGTCCCGGGGATAGCTATGGCTACACCTTC.

A few counts support this clone. The CDR3 loop reads CASSLEQGVDYGYTF. In DNA, the CDR3 is TGTGCCAGCAGCTTAGAACAGGGGGTAGATTATGGCTACACCTTC. The V gene is TRBV7-2, the J gene TRBJ1-2, with 8 bases identical to TRBD1. The CDR3 contains 15 residues. J gave up 5 bases and V 1 base, and 6 bases lay outside the gene matches. Germline CDR1 reads SGHTA; CDR2 reads FQGNSA.

V gene TRBV19 combines with J gene TRBJ2-5; possibly TRBD2 for D (6 bases). There are 13 residues in the CDR3. Per the germline V gene, CDR1 is LNHDA and CDR2 is SQIVND (reference sequence). V was clipped by 3 bases and J by 4 bases, with 9 bases between them. For the CDR3, the DNA is TGTGCCAGTAGTATCCAAGCGGGAGAGACCCAGTACTTC. Its translation is CASSIQAGETQYF.

The rearrangement joins TRBV25-1 to TRBJ1-5; D gene unclear. Germline V lookup: CDR1 MGHDK, CDR2 SYGVNS. The CDR3 has 13 residues. This chain's CDR3 is CASRGNGNQPQHF. CDR3 sequence (DNA): TGTGCAAGTCGAGGGAATGGCAATCAGCCCCAGCATTTT.

The chain uses TRBV5-6 and TRBJ2-1; 11 bases are a match to TRBD2. CDR3 length: 15 amino acids. Germline trimming cut 2 bases from V and 8 bases from J; bases unmatched to any gene: 6. CDR1 and CDR2 from the germline V gene are SGHDT and YYEEEE. In nucleotides, the CDR3 is TGTGCCAGCAGCTTAAATAGCGGGAGGGCCTATGAGCAGTTCTTC. Amino acids: CASSLNSGRAYEQFF.

There are a few counts of this clone. This chain joins TRBV19 and TRBJ2-3; 8 bases line up with TRBD1. The CDR3 runs to 13 residues. Germline V CDR1 and CDR2: LNHDA, SQIVND (reference sequence). Germline trimming cut 6 bases from V and 6 bases from J; bases unmatched to any gene: 5. The DNA for the CDR3 is TGTGCCAGTAGGCCGACAGGGGCCGATACGCAGTATTTT. It is translated as CASRPTGADTQYF.

This clone turned up a few times. Here the CDR3 DNA reads TGTGCCAGCAGCTTAGCGACGGAGGTCACAGATACGCAGTATTTT. Translating it yields CASSLATEVTDTQYF. The rearrangement links TRBV7-9 to TRBJ2-3; the D gene is possibly TRBD2 (5 bases). The germline gives CDR1 SEHNR, CDR2 FQNEAQ (reference sequence). The CDR3 consists of 15 residues. V shed 0 bases and J shed 2 bases, with 9 bases lying between them.

The chain is built from TRBV2 and TRBJ2-5; D not certain. Matching the DNA end better, TRBJ2-7 makes the J call doubtful. The germline V gene has CDR1 SNHLY and CDR2 FYNNEI. The CDR3 runs to 13 residues. The CDR3 is CASSERLVDEQYF. CDR3 nucleotide sequence: TGTGCCAGCAGTGAACGGCTAGTCGACGAGCAGTACTTC.

The chain is built from TRBV7-3 and TRBJ1-4; 12 bases are shared with TRBD1. Germline assignment: CDR1 SGHTA and CDR2 FQGTGA. This CDR3 is built from 15 residues. V gave up 1 base and J gave up 8 bases; unmatched junction bases: 2. The CDR3 nucleotides read TGTGCCAGCAGCTTAAGAGGGACAGGGGGCGAAAAACTGTTTTTT. As protein: CASSLRGTGGEKLFF. The full variable domain, in which reference TRBV7-3 and TRBJ1-4 provide the parts outside the CDR3, is GAGVSQTPSNKVTEKGKYVELRCDPISGHTALYWYRQSLGQGPEFLIYFQGTGAADDSGLPNDRFFAVRPEGSVSTLKIQRTERGDSAVYLCASSLRGTGGEKLFFGSGTQLSVL.

The J gene is TRBJ1-2, the V gene TRBV15; D ambiguous. Trimming left V 0 bases short and J 4 bases short, with 15 bases between. This CDR3 is 16 amino acids long. Germline loops: CDR1 LNHNV, CDR2 YYDKDF (reference sequence). CDR3 nucleotides: TGTGCCACCAGCAGAGATAGGTCAATGCGGATCTATGGCTACACCTTC. Its protein product is CATSRDRSMRIYGYTF.

The rearrangement joins TRBV5-1 to TRBJ2-5, with 15 bases identical to TRBD2. The J segment lost 3 bases and the V segment lost 1 base, leaving 4 bases of the junction unmatched. This CDR3 is 17 amino acids long. Per the germline V gene, CDR1 is SGHRS and CDR2 is YFSETQ. CDR3 amino acids: CASSLPGTSGRKETQYF. CDR3 nucleotide sequence: TGCGCCAGCAGCTTGCCCGGGACTAGCGGGAGGAAAGAGACCCAGTACTTC. Full variable domain (remainder filled in from reference TRBV5-1 and TRBJ2-5): KAGVTQTPRYLIKTRGQQVTLSCSPISGHRSVSWYQQTPGQGLQFLFEYFSETQRNKGNFPGRFSGRQFSNSRSEMNVSTLELGDSALYLCASSLPGTSGRKETQYFGPGTRLLVL.

The gene calls are TRBV7-2 and TRBJ2-3; tentative D call: TRBD1 (6 bases). CDR3 size: 12 residues. CDR1 SGHTA and CDR2 FQGNSA come from the germline V gene. V was trimmed by 5 bases and J by 6 bases, leaving 9 bases between them. CDR3 protein: CASSQGLDTQYF. In DNA form, the CDR3 reads TGTGCCAGCAGCCAGGGGCTTGATACGCAGTATTTT.

This clone was seen a few times. The CDR3 sequence: CASSGPGSSYNEQFF. CDR3 DNA: TGTGCCAGCAGCGGTCCGGGAAGCTCCTACAATGAGCAGTTCTTC. This rearrangement joins TRBV4-2 to TRBJ2-1; D is perhaps TRBD2 (5 bases). Germline CDR1 is LGHNA and CDR2 is YNFKEQ. This CDR3 has 15 residues. V shed 5 bases and J shed 0 bases, with 11 bases lying between them.

This chain joins TRBV28 and TRBJ1-3; D not certain. There are 13 residues in the CDR3. Per the germline V gene, CDR1 is MDHEN and CDR2 is SYDVKM. Trimming removed 2 bases at V and 4 bases at J, with 6 bases between. As DNA, the CDR3 is TGTGCCAGCAGTTTAGATGAGGGAAACACCATATATTTT. Translation: CASSLDEGNTIYF.

V gene TRBV2 combines with J gene TRBJ1-3, with D hard to call. Germline lookup yields CDR1 SNHLY and CDR2 FYNNEI. The germline V and J ends were trimmed by 7 bases and 7 bases, with 11 bases remaining between them. This CDR3 spans 12 amino acids. Written as DNA, the CDR3 is TGTGCCAGCAAAGGCCCACAGAACACCATATATTTT. This gives the protein CASKGPQNTIYF. Variable domain in full (rest from reference TRBV2 and TRBJ1-3): EPEVTQTPSHQVTQMGQEVILRCVPISNHLYFYWYRQILGQKVEFLVSFYNNEISEKSEIFDDQFSVERPDGSNFTLKIRSTKLEDSAMYFCASKGPQNTIYFGEGSWLTVV.

The chain links TRBV25-1 to TRBJ1-3; a weak D match, TRBD1 (5 bases). Trimming removed 11 bases at V and 0 bases at J, with 26 bases between. Germline V gives CDR1 MGHDK, CDR2 SYGVNS. This CDR3 is 18 amino acids long. The CDR3, as DNA: TGTGCCGATCCCAGAGGACATCGTGAAACAATCTCTGGAAACACCATATATTTT. Its protein is CADPRGHRETISGNTIYF.

This clone was found a few times. The rearrangement uses TRBV5-1 and TRBJ1-4, with 10 bases that match TRBD1. Germline loops: CDR1 SGHRS, CDR2 YFSETQ. The V and J ends lost 6 bases and 4 bases, in that order; junction bases with no gene match: 6. This CDR3 has 15 amino acids. CDR3 in DNA: TGCGCCAGCACCGTGACAGGGGGCGGTAATGAAAAACTGTTTTTT. Its protein product is CASTVTGGGNEKLFF.

The V call is TRBV19, the J call TRBJ1-5; no firm D call. This CDR3 has 13 amino acids. CDR1 and CDR2 (germline): LNHDA, SQIVND (reference sequence). Trimming left V 3 bases short and J 11 bases short, with 14 bases between. In DNA, the CDR3 is TGTGCCAGTAGTATCTCTCCGTCGGCGGCCCAGCATTTT. Protein: CASSISPSAAQHF.

The CDR3 nucleotides are TGCGCCAGCAGTTCGGACAGGGCCAGAGGCTACACCTTC. It is translated as CASSSDRARGYTF. The J gene is TRBJ1-2, the V gene TRBV10-1; TRBD1 matches 8 bases. Trimming took 5 bases from V and 8 from J; bases not matched to a gene: 7. Germline CDR1 WNHNN, CDR2 SYGVQD (reference sequence). This CDR3 has 13 residues.